A selection of T cell receptor beta chains follows, all from one sample in a study of shared T cell receptors in the human thymus. Repertoires were generated with immunoSEQ multiplex PCR, while TCRdb's copy carries only in-frame clones and drops some. The sample lists 450,000 to 650,000 clones, around 78% occurring once. These data also formed part of another study, on human thymus T cells.

Sequencing was carried out using thymocytes. All receptors come from a boy in the first two years of life with a congenital heart defect. Each CDR3 is given with its conserved first and last residue. The D gene is left open where the match is weak. Clone size is shown for a subset of rows, as once, few, many or a class of expanded clone.

V gene	D gene	J gene	CDR3 length	clone size	CDR3 DNA	CDR3 protein
TRBV2	TRBD2	TRBJ2-7	10	.	TGTGCCGGGGAGGGACCCGAGCAGTACTTC	CAGEGPEQYF
TRBV11-2	TRBD1	TRBJ2-1	15	.	TGTGCCAGCAGCTTTCGGGGACAGGGGGCATGGGAGCAGTTCTTC	CASSFRGQGAWEQFF
TRBV4-3	.	TRBJ2-6	18	.	TGCGCCAGCAGCCAAAGAGCCAGGGCCACCTCTGGGGCCAACGTCCTGACTTTC	CASSQRARATSGANVLTF
TRBV29-1	.	TRBJ2-2	12	.	TGCAGCGTTGAGACAGGCTACGGGGAGCTGTTTTTT	CSVETGYGELFF
TRBV2	.	TRBJ1-3	16	.	TGTGCCAGCAGTGAAGCTCCCGGGGGCTCTGGAAACACCATATATTTT	CASSEAPGGSGNTIYF
TRBV7-2	TRBD2	TRBJ2-7	16	.	TGTGCCAGCAGCCTCGCGACTAGCGGGATTATCTACGAGCAGTACTTC	CASSLATSGIIYEQYF
TRBV30	TRBD1	TRBJ2-7	18	few	TGTGCCTGGAAGACTGGGACAGGGGGCCGCGGTTGGGCCTACGAGCAGTACTTC	CAWKTGTGGRGWAYEQYF
TRBV4-3	TRBD2	TRBJ2-3	18	.	TGCGCCAGCAGCCAAGTTCGTCTAGCGGGAGATGGGGCAGATACGCAGTATTTT	CASSQVRLAGDGADTQYF
TRBV6-5	.	TRBJ2-1	13	once	TGTGCCAGCAGTTCCCCATTGGCGGATGAGCAGTTCTTC	CASSSPLADEQFF
TRBV2	.	TRBJ1-5	16	.	TGTGCCAGCAGTCCCGGACCACACAGGGGCAATCAGCCCCAGCATTTT	CASSPGPHRGNQPQHF
TRBV21-1	.	TRBJ2-7	15	.	TGTGCCAGCAGAAGGGGGACCCCTGGGTCCTACGAGCAGTACTTC	CASRRGTPGSYEQYF
TRBV4-1	.	TRBJ1-4	14	.	TGCGCCAGCAGCCAAGCCCGGGACTATGAAAAACTGTTTTTT	CASSQARDYEKLFF
TRBV7-9	TRBD1	TRBJ2-5	13	.	TGTGCTACCAGGGGGCAGAGAGTGGAGACCCAGTACTTC	CATRGQRVETQYF
TRBV10-3	TRBD1	TRBJ1-2	15	.	TGTGCCATCACGGGGGACAGGGATGCTTTCTATGGCTACACCTTC	CAITGDRDAFYGYTF
TRBV7-9	.	TRBJ1-5	14	.	TGTGCCAGCAGCTTAGACAGGGACAATCAGCCCCAGCATTTT	CASSLDRDNQPQHF
TRBV29-1	.	TRBJ2-1	14	.	TGCAGCGTTGCTAGCAGGGGAGCCTACAATGAGCAGTTCTTC	CSVASRGAYNEQFF
TRBV7-9	.	TRBJ1-1	15	.	TGTGCCAGCAGCCCATACCGAGGGTCAGAGACTGAAGCTTTCTTT	CASSPYRGSETEAFF
TRBV9	.	TRBJ2-7	16	once	TGTGCCAGCAGCCCCAAGCCAGGCTACGGGGCCTACGAGCAGTACTTC	CASSPKPGYGAYEQYF
TRBV27	.	TRBJ2-1	16	.	TGTGCCAGCAGTCCCGCCCACAGGGTGTACTACAATGAGCAGTTCTTC	CASSPAHRVYYNEQFF
TRBV11-2	TRBD1	TRBJ2-7	14	few	TGTGCCAGCAGCTTAGATCAACAGGGGGGTGGGCAGTACTTC	CASSLDQQGGGQYF
TRBV29-1	TRBD1	TRBJ1-5	15	once	TGCAGCGTTGGACTAGGGACAGCTAGAGATCAGCCCCAGCATTTT	CSVGLGTARDQPQHF
TRBV6-5	.	TRBJ2-3	15	.	TGTGCCAGCACTCTACGGGGCGGGACCACAGATACGCAGTATTTT	CASTLRGGTTDTQYF
TRBV28	TRBD1	TRBJ1-4	15	.	TGTGCCAGCAGTCCACTCGGGGACAGGGGGGAAAAACTGTTTTTT	CASSPLGDRGEKLFF
TRBV13	.	TRBJ2-3	15	.	TGTGCCAGCAGCTTCGGAGGAGCCCCCACAGATACGCAGTATTTT	CASSFGGAPTDTQYF
TRBV7-2	TRBD2	TRBJ2-7	16	.	TGTGCCAGCAGCTTAGACCACGGGAGGTTACCCTACGAGCAGTACTTC	CASSLDHGRLPYEQYF
TRBV12-1	.	TRBJ2-7	19	.	TGTGCCAGCAGCTACCCCCCCGGGACTAGCGGGAATAATGGGTACGAGCAGTACTTC	CASSYPPGTSGNNGYEQYF
TRBV7-2	.	TRBJ2-1	15	once	TGTGCCAGCGCCCCTCTCGGGCTAGCGCGCAATGAGCAGTTCTTC	CASAPLGLARNEQFF
TRBV18	.	TRBJ1-1	16	few	TGTGCCAGCTCGCAATTCACAGGGTGGAAGGACACTGAAGCTTTCTTT	CASSQFTGWKDTEAFF
TRBV9	.	TRBJ2-7	14	.	TGTGCCAGCAGCGTAGAGGGGGAGGGCTACGAGCAGTACTTC	CASSVEGEGYEQYF
TRBV7-9	.	TRBJ2-7	15	.	TGTGCCAGCAGCTTAAGTCAGGGGCCCTCCTACGAGCAGTACTTC	CASSLSQGPSYEQYF
TRBV27	TRBD2	TRBJ2-3	16	.	TGTGCCAGCAGTCCGAGGATGCGGGAGAAGTCAGATACGCAGTATTTT	CASSPRMREKSDTQYF
TRBV6-6	.	TRBJ2-3	16	.	TGTGCCAGCAGTTACGGCCGAGGGACTAGCACAGATACGCAGTATTTT	CASSYGRGTSTDTQYF
TRBV5-1	TRBD2	TRBJ2-1	20	once	TGCGCCAGCAGGCCACCGACTAGCGGGAGGGCTACGAGCTCCTACAATGAGCAGTTCTTC	CASRPPTSGRATSSYNEQFF
TRBV11-2	TRBD1	TRBJ1-4	17	few	TGTGCCAGCAGCGACCCGACAGGGGGGAAAACTAATGAAAAACTGTTTTTT	CASSDPTGGKTNEKLFF
TRBV4-2	.	TRBJ1-2	14	.	TGTGCCAGCAGCCAACCCGGGGGGAACTATGGCTACACCTTC	CASSQPGGNYGYTF
TRBV29-1	.	TRBJ2-5	15	.	TGCAGCGTTGTGCGGTCGACACCCGGCGGGGAGACCCAGTACTTC	CSVVRSTPGGETQYF
TRBV5-4	.	TRBJ2-1	14	.	TGTGCCAGCAGCTTCGCGGGACGACTTAATGAGCAGTTCTTC	CASSFAGRLNEQFF
TRBV19	.	TRBJ1-4	14	.	TGTGCCAGTAGTGACCGGGGACTAAGTGAAAAACTGTTTTTT	CASSDRGLSEKLFF
TRBV15	TRBD1	TRBJ2-7	16	.	TGTGCCACCAGCAGAGACCTCAGGGGACAGATCTACGAGCAGCACTTC	CATSRDLRGQIYEQHF
TRBV12-5	TRBD1	TRBJ2-3	15	.	TGTGCTAGTGGTTTGGAGGGACAGGGCACAGATACGCAGTATTTT	CASGLEGQGTDTQYF
TRBV28	.	TRBJ1-2	11	.	TGTGCCAGCAGCCCCAGGCGTGGCTACACCTTC	CASSPRRGYTF
TRBV6-1	TRBD1	TRBJ1-1	13	.	TGTGCCAGCAGAGCACAGGGGTACACTGAAGCTTTCTTT	CASRAQGYTEAFF
TRBV10-2	.	TRBJ2-3	17	.	TGCGCCAGCAGTGACCCTAAAGCGGAGCCTAGCACAGATACGCAGTATTTT	CASSDPKAEPSTDTQYF
TRBV5-1	TRBD1	TRBJ2-7	16	.	TGCGCCAGCAGTTCGAACCGGGACAGGGCACCCTACGAGCAGTACTTC	CASSSNRDRAPYEQYF
TRBV7-9	TRBD1	TRBJ2-1	18	.	TGTGCCAGCATGGACAGGGACAGCGGAGGCCCCCTGTGGGGTGAGCAGTTCTTC	CASMDRDSGGPLWGEQFF
TRBV19	TRBD2	TRBJ2-7	16	.	TGTGCCAGTAGTATGCGGCTAGCGGGAGTAAGCGGGGAGCAGTACTTC	CASSMRLAGVSGEQYF
TRBV2	TRBD1	TRBJ1-2	12	.	TGTGCCAACAGGGGTGGAGACTATGGCTACACCTTC	CANRGGDYGYTF
TRBV28	TRBD2	TRBJ2-7	19	.	TGTGCCAGCAGTTTTGGGGGAGCGGGACGGGCCCAGGGTCTCTACGAGCAGTACTTC	CASSFGGAGRAQGLYEQYF
TRBV15	.	TRBJ2-5	13	.	TGTGCCACCAGCAAAAGCTTTAATGAGACCCAGTACTTC	CATSKSFNETQYF
TRBV27	.	TRBJ2-7	13	.	TGTGCCAGCAGTCACAGGGAGTTGTACGAGCAGTACTTC	CASSHRELYEQYF
TRBV5-1	.	TRBJ2-3	13	once	TGCGCCAGCAGCCCGGACGGAGGGGATACGCAGTATTTT	CASSPDGGDTQYF
TRBV25-1	.	TRBJ1-1	13	.	TGTGCCAGCAAATCAACGTCGGGGGCTGAAGCTTTCTTT	CASKSTSGAEAFF
TRBV11-3	.	TRBJ2-1	16	.	TGTGCCAGCAGCTTAGATAAACTAGCCCCCTACAATGAGCAGTTCTTC	CASSLDKLAPYNEQFF
TRBV9	.	TRBJ2-6	15	.	TGTGCCAGCAGCGTAGGAGCGTCTGGGGCCAACGTCCTGACTTTC	CASSVGASGANVLTF
TRBV29-1	.	TRBJ2-1	14	.	TGCAGCGTTGAGCCCTGTCCTACCCACAATGAGCAGTTCTTC	CSVEPCPTHNEQFF